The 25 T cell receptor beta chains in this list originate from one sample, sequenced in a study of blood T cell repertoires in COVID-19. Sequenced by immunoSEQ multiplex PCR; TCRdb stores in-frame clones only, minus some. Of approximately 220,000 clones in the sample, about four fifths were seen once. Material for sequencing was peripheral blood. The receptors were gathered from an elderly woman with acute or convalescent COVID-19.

The CDR3 nucleotides read TGTGCCACCAGCAGATTTCGGGACAGGGAAGGCGGGGAGCTGTTTTTT. Protein: CATSRFRDREGGELFF. The V gene is TRBV15, the J gene TRBJ2-2; 9 nucleotides line up with TRBD1. CDR3 length equals 16 residues. Per germline, CDR1 LNHNV and CDR2 YYDKDF (reference sequence). Unmatched junction bases numbered 8, after V lost 2 bases and J lost 7 bases.

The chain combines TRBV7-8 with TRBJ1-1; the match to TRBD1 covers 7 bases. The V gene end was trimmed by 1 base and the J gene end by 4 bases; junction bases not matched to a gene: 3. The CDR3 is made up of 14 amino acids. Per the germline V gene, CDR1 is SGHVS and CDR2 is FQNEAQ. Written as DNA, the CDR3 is TGTGCCAGCAGCTTAGACAGGGGTATCACTGAAGCTTTCTTT. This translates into CASSLDRGITEAFF.

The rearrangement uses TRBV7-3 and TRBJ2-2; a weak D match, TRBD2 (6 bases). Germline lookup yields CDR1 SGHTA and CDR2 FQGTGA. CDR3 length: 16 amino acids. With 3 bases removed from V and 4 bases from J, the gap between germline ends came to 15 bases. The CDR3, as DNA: TGTGCCAGCAGCTTTAGTGGGACTGAACCCACCGGGGAGCTGTTTTTT. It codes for CASSFSGTEPTGELFF.

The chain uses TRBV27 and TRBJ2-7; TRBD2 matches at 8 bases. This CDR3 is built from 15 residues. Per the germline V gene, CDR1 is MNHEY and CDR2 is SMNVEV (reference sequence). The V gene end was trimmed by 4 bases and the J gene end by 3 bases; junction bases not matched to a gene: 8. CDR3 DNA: TGTGCCAGCAGTTCCCGGGGGGGAGGTTTCTACGAGCAGTACTTC. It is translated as CASSSRGGGFYEQYF.

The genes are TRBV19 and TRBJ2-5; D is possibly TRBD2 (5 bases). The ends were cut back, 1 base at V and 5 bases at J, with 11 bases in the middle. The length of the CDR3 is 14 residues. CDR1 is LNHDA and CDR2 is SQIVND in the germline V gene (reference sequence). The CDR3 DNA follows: TGTGCCAGTAGTATAGGCCTCGGGGTGGAGACCCAGTACTTC. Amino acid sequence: CASSIGLGVETQYF.

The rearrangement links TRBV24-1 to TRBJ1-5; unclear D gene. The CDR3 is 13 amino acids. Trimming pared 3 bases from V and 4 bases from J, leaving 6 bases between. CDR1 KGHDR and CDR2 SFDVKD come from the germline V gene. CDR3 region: CATSDPGNQPQHF. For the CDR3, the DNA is TGTGCCACCAGTGATCCGGGTAATCAGCCCCAGCATTTT.

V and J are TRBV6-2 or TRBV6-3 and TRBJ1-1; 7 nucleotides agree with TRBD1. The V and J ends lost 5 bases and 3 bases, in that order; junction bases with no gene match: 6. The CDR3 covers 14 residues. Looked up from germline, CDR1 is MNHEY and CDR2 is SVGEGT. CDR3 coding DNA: TGTGCCAGCAGTACTAGACAGGGACACACTGAAGCTTTCTTT. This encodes CASSTRQGHTEAFF.

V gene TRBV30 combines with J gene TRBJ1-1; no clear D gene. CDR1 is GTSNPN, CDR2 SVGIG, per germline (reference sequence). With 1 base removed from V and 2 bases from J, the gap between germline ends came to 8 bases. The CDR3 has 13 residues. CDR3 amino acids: CAWSEMRNTEAFF. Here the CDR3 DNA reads TGTGCCTGGAGTGAAATGAGAAACACTGAAGCTTTCTTT. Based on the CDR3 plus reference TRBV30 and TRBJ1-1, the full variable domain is SQTIHQWPATLVQPVGSPLSLECTVEGTSNPNLYWYRQAAGRGLQLLFYSVGIGQISSEVPQNLSASRPQDRQFILSSKKLLLSDSGFYLCAWSEMRNTEAFFGQGTRLTVV.

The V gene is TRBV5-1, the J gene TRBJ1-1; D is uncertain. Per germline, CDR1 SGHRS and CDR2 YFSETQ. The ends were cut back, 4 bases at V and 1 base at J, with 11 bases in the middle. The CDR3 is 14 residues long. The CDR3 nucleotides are TGCGCCAGCAGCCATCCGGGAACGAACACTGAAGCTTTCTTT. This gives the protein CASSHPGTNTEAFF.

The chain's CDR3 is CASSQPRVHRGESTDTQYF. The CDR3 DNA is TGCGCCAGCAGTCAACCGAGGGTACATCGGGGGGAAAGCACAGATACGCAGTATTTT. This sequence joins TRBV23-1 and TRBJ2-3; 7 bases match TRBD2. TRBV23-1 falls under the ORF class, with uncertain function. The CDR3 has 19 residues. V shed 2 bases and J 0 bases; nucleotides not matched to a gene: 14.

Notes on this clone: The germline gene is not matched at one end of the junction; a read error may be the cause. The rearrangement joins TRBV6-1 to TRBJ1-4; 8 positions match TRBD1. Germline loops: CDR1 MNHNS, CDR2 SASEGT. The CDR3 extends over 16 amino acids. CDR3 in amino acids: CASREGQGPANEKLFF. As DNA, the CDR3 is TGTGCCAGCAGGGAAGGACAGGGACCGGCTAATGAAAAACTGTTTTTT.

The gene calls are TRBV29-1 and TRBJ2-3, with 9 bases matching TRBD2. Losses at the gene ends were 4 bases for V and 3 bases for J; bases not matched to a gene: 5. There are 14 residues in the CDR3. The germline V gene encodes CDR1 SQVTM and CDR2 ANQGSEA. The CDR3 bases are TGCAGCGTTGTGGGCCTAGCGGGAACAGATACGCAGTATTTT. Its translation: CSVVGLAGTDTQYF.

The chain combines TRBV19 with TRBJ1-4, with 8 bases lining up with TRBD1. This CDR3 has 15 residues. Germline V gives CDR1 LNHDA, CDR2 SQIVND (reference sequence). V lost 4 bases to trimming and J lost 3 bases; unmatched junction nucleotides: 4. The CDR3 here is CASSKQQGANEKLFF. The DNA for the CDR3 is TGTGCCAGTAGTAAACAACAGGGGGCTAATGAAAAACTGTTTTTT.

The CDR3 region has the DNA TGCAGCGTCCCCACGGGACAGGGGGACGAGCAGTACTTC. This encodes CSVPTGQGDEQYF. V is TRBV29-1 and J is TRBJ2-7; 11 bases are shared with TRBD1. The CDR3 is made up of 13 amino acids. Germline V CDR1 and CDR2: SQVTM, ANQGSEA. Losses at the gene ends were 6 bases for V and 5 bases for J; bases not matched to a gene: 6.

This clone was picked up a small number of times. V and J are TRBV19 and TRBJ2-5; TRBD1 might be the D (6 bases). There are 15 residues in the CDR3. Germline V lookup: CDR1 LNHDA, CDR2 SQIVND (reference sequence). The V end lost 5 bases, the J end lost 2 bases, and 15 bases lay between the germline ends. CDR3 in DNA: TGTGCCAGTAGTTCTTTAGGAACAGGGCAAGAGACCCAGTACTTC. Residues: CASSSLGTGQETQYF.

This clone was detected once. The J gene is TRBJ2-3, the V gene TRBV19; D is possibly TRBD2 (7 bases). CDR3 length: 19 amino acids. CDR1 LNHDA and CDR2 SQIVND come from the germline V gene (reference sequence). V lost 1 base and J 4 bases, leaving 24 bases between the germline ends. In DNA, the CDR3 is TGTGCCAGTAGTATAGGAGGGGGGTTCGGCGGGAGAGGGCCAGATACGCAGTATTTT. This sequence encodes CASSIGGGFGGRGPDTQYF.

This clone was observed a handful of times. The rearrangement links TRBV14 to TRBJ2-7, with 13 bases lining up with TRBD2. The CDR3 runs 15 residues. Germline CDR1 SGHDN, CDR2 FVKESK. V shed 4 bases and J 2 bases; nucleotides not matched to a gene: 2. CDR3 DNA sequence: TGTGCCAGCAGCCCGGGACTAGCGGGACCCTACGAGCAGTACTTC. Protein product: CASSPGLAGPYEQYF.

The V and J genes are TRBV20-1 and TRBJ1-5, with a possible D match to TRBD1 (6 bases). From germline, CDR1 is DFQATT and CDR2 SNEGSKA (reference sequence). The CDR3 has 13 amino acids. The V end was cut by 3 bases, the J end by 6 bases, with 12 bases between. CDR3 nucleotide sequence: TGCAGTGCTAGTAGGGGGACGGGTCAGCCCCAGCATTTT. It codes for CSASRGTGQPQHF.

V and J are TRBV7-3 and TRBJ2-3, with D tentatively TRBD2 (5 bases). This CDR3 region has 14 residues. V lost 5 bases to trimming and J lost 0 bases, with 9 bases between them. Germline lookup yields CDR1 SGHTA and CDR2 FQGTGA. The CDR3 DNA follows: TGTGCCAGCAGCCCTAGCCATAGCACAGATACGCAGTATTTT. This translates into CASSPSHSTDTQYF.

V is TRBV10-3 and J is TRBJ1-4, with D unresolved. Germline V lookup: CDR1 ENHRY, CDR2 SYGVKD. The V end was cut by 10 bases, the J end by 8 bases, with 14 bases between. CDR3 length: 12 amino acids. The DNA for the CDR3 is TGTGCCAGAGATTCAATGAGAGAAAAACTGTTTTTT. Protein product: CARDSMREKLFF.

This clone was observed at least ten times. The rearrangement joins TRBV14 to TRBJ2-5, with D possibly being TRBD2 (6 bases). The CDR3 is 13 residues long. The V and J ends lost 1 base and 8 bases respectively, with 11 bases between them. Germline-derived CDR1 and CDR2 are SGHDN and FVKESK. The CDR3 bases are TGTGCCAGCAGCCAAGCGCAGGGAGGTACCCAGTACTTC. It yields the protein CASSQAQGGTQYF.

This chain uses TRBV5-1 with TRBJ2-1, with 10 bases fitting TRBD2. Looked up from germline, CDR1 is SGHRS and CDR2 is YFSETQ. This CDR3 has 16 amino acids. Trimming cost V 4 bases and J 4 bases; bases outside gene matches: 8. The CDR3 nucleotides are TGCGCCAGCAGCGGCAGCGGGGGGGCGGAATACAATGAGCAGTTCTTC. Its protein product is CASSGSGGAEYNEQFF.

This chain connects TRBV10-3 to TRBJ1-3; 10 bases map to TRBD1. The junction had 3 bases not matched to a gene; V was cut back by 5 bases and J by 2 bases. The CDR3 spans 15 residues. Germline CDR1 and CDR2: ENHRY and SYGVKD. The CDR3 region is CAISSGTGAGNTIYF. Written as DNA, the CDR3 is TGTGCCATCAGTTCCGGGACAGGGGCTGGAAACACCATATATTTT.

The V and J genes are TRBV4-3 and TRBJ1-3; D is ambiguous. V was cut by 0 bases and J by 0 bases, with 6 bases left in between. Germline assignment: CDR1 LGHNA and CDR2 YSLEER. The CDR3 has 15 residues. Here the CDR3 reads CASSQDEFSGNTIYF. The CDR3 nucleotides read TGCGCCAGCAGCCAAGATGAGTTCTCTGGAAACACCATATATTTT.

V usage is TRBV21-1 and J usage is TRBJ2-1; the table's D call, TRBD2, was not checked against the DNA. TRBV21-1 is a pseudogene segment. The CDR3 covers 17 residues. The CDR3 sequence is CASSKEGERVGHNEQFF. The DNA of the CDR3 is TGTGCCAGCAGCAAAGAGGGAGAGAGGGTAGGGCACAATGAGCAGTTCTTC.